This T cell receptor (beta chain) is drawn from a study of beta chain features in type 1 diabetes. Overall study results and limits: Insertions at VDJ junctions were less frequent in type 1 diabetes patients. These patients also deleted more nucleotides at the same junctions. The study found that naive, central memory and Treg TCRB repertoires appeared more similar in patients than in healthy donors.

Every donor provided one heparinised blood draw, which averaged approximately 100 mL. Purities over 95% were achieved in all sorted populations. Of the isolated RNA, all was reverse transcribed, and so the sequenced material was expressed TCRB transcripts. TCRdb's table, derived via immunoSEQ multiplex PCR, lists solely in-frame clones and lacks some. The profile shows 15,000 to 17,000 clones, roughly two fifths of them singletons. The table lists this clone with a few counts. Its antigen is not identified. V was shortened by 4 bases and J by 0 bases, with 9 bases between the two germline ends. The germline V gene encodes CDR1 SGHRS and CDR2 YFSETQ. The CDR3 has 14 amino acids.

The sample consisted of stem cell memory CD4+ T cells from blood. This receptor was obtained from a woman between 40 and 55 years old in good health. This chain links TRBV5-1 with TRBJ2-3; D remains ambiguous. Here the CDR3 reads CASSEVGSTDTQYF. The CDR3 nucleotides are TGCGCCAGCAGCGAGGTCGGTAGCACAGATACGCAGTATTTT.